This TCR beta chain came from a study of early T cells in non-severe SARS-CoV-2 infection. Across the study: With bulk RNA from unsorted whole blood as input, sequencing yielded unpaired chains. General observations from the study: Sequences matched to VDJdb favored anti-spike CD8 responses, while private and CD4 specificities were missed.

A word on this clonotype: Its antigen is not identified. This sequence may be a read error, since a much larger clone differs from it by one base.

The ends lost 0 bases at V and 4 bases at J; junction bases unmatched: 6. Germline CDR1 SGHRS, CDR2 YFSETQ. The CDR3 loop spans 16 amino acids. Individual cDNA molecules carried attached unique molecular identifiers. From the 5' RACE reads, TCRdb called clonotypes with MiXCR, one entry per CDR3 protein. The table has about 69,000 distinct CDR3 sequences, approximately 10% seen once. The source was whole blood, collected at baseline. The receptor was isolated from an adult who was a healthcare worker with PCR-confirmed SARS-CoV-2 infection or an uninfected control (not recorded which). The chain joins TRBV5-1 to TRBJ2-3; 9 nucleotides line up with TRBD2. For the CDR3, the DNA is TGCGCCAGCAGCTTGGGCCTAGCGGGGAGCTCAGATACGCAGTATTTT. The encoded protein is CASSLGLAGSSDTQYF. The whole variable domain, filled in from reference TRBV5-1 and TRBJ2-3, reads KAGVTQTPRYLIKTRGQQVTLSCSPISGHRSVSWYQQTPGQGLQFLFEYFSETQRNKGNFPGRFSGRQFSNSRSEMNVSTLELGDSALYLCASSLGLAGSSDTQYFGPGTRLTVL.